The 8 T cell receptor beta chains listed next were all sequenced from one sample in a study of radiotherapy plus CTLA-4 blockade in lung cancer. Assay used: immunoSEQ multiplex PCR; TCRdb lists only in-frame clones, some missing. Seen here are about 120,000 clones, approximately 90% observed once, and the top ten hold approximately 7%. The sequencing here drew on peripheral blood, taken from a patient treated with radiotherapy plus ipilimumab. The source of these receptors is a human donor with non-small cell lung cancer that progressed on radiotherapy plus ipilimumab.

The chain couples TRBV4-1 to TRBJ1-5; D is uncertain. The CDR3 has 15 amino acids. V was shortened by 0 bases and J by 9 bases, with 15 bases between the two germline ends. Germline CDR1 is MGHRA and CDR2 is YSYEKL. As DNA, the CDR3 is TGCGCCAGCAGCCAAGATGGATCGGGCGGGCGGCCCCAGCATTTT. The encoded protein is CASSQDGSGGRPQHF.

V gene TRBV5-5 combines with J gene TRBJ2-5; D unresolved. CDR1 and CDR2 from the germline V gene are SGHKS and YYEKEE (reference sequence). CDR3 length: 13 residues. Between the trimmed V and J ends, which lost 2 bases and 1 base, there was a span of 6 bases. CDR3 loop: CASSLGSQETQYF. CDR3 DNA sequence: TGTGCCAGCAGCTTAGGCAGCCAAGAGACCCAGTACTTC.

In this sample, this clone turned up a few times. The J gene is TRBJ1-3, the V gene TRBV18; D unclear. The CDR3 loop spans 14 amino acids. Trimming removed 2 bases at V and 0 bases at J, with 5 bases between. Looked up from germline, CDR1 is KGHSH and CDR2 is LQKENI. The CDR3 here is CASSPGYSGNTIYF. In nucleotides, the CDR3 is TGTGCCAGCTCACCAGGGTACTCTGGAAACACCATATATTTT.

The V gene is TRBV5-1, the J gene TRBJ1-1; TRBD1 is a possible D gene (5 bases). The germline V and J ends were trimmed by 0 bases and 1 base, with 13 bases remaining between them. The CDR3 spans 16 residues. The germline V gene has CDR1 SGHRS and CDR2 YFSETQ. The CDR3 spells CASSLGGALRNTEAFF. The CDR3 bases are TGCGCCAGCAGCTTGGGGGGCGCATTACGGAACACTGAAGCTTTCTTT. Supplemented by reference TRBV5-1 and TRBJ1-1, the full variable domain reads KAGVTQTPRYLIKTRGQQVTLSCSPISGHRSVSWYQQTPGQGLQFLFEYFSETQRNKGNFPGRFSGRQFSNSRSEMNVSTLELGDSALYLCASSLGGALRNTEAFFGQGTRLTVV.

The chain recombines TRBV5-1 with TRBJ2-1; maybe TRBD1 (6 bases). CDR3 size: 16 residues. Trimming took off 1 base at V and 6 bases at J, with 17 bases between the two ends. Looked up from germline, CDR1 is SGHRS and CDR2 is YFSETQ. The CDR3 region is CASSLSGTLPGNEQFF. The CDR3 region has the DNA TGCGCCAGCAGCTTGTCTGGGACACTTCCAGGCAATGAGCAGTTCTTC.

The CDR3 protein is CASSVIGETQYF. In DNA, the CDR3 is TGTGCCAGCAGCGTCATCGGGGAGACCCAGTACTTC. This chain links TRBV9 with TRBJ2-5; no definite D call. Germline-derived CDR1 and CDR2 are SGDLS and YYNGEE. V dropped 2 bases and J dropped 5 bases, with 7 bases sitting between them. The CDR3 has 12 amino acids.

The chain joins TRBV9 to TRBJ1-2, with D possibly TRBD1 on 5 matching bases. Looked up from germline, CDR1 is SGDLS and CDR2 is YYNGEE. The V end lost 3 bases, the J end lost 5 bases, and 20 bases lay between the germline ends. The CDR3 is 16 amino acids. The CDR3 bases are TGTGCCAGCAGCGGAGATGGAGGGGACTTCCCATATGGCTACACCTTC. Amino acid sequence: CASSGDGGDFPYGYTF. Complete variable domain (other parts from reference TRBV9 and TRBJ1-2): DSGVTQTPKHLITATGQRVTLRCSPRSGDLSVYWYQQSLDQGLQFLIQYYNGEERAKGNILERFSAQQFPDLHSELNLSSLELGDSALYFCASSGDGGDFPYGYTFGSGTRLTVV.

V and J are TRBV29-1 and TRBJ1-3, with TRBD1 matching 8 bases. Germline lookup yields CDR1 SQVTM and CDR2 ANQGSEA. This CDR3 is 13 amino acids long. Trimming cost V 7 bases and J 2 bases; bases outside gene matches: 4. The CDR3 region is CSASTGAGNTIYF. Written as DNA, the CDR3 is TGCAGCGCCTCGACAGGGGCTGGAAACACCATATATTTT.